The sequence of this T cell receptor beta chain was determined in a study of identical twins. The J segment lost 2 bases and the V segment lost 4 bases, leaving 12 bases of the junction unmatched. There are 18 residues in the CDR3. CDR1 MNHEY and CDR2 SVGAGI come from the germline V gene. Carrying unique molecular identifiers, the cDNA also gained a universal primer site through template switching. From the 5' RACE reads, TCRdb called clonotypes with MiXCR, one entry per CDR3 protein. Here the sample spans approximately 240,000 distinct CDR3 sequences, about an eighth being singletons. This chain connects TRBV6-5 to TRBJ2-1, with TRBD2 identical over 9 bases. The specimen was memory (CD45RO+) T cells sorted from blood. The source is a woman between 18 and 29 years old in good health. In DNA, the CDR3 is TGTGCCAGCAGTTCCCGGTATGGAGCGGGGGGCACCTACAATGAGCAGTTCTTC. It codes for CASSSRYGAGGTYNEQFF.